Listed below are T cell receptor beta chains from one sample, sequenced in a study of monozygotic twins with inflammatory bowel disease. One entry per CDR3 protein, without DNA, is what TCRdb gives after re-calling the 5' RACE reads. The listing contains around 380,000 distinct CDR3 sequences. The sequencing input was blood. The receptors originated from a human donor with ulcerative colitis or Crohn's disease, or a healthy co-twin of an affected twin (not recorded which). Each CDR3 is given with its conserved first and last residue.

TRBJ2-1 TRBV12-3/TRBV12-4 13 CASRLDSYNEQFF
TRBJ1-1 TRBV19 14 CASLADRLNTEAFF
TRBJ2-7 TRBV20-1 15 CSARDRGRTYYEQYF
TRBJ2-7 TRBV5-1 14 CASSPRAGDREQYF
TRBJ1-1 TRBV5-1 12 CASSQGVTEAFF
TRBJ2-1 TRBV3-1 14 CASSQDRKTGGQFF
TRBJ1-5 TRBV20-1 14 CSARGSSSNQPQHF
TRBJ2-1 TRBV27 20 CASSLPPEPSGGFSYNEQFF
TRBJ2-2 TRBV30 15 CAWTEWPRGTGELFF
TRBJ2-1 TRBV28 18 CASSYLSGRQSSYNEQFF
TRBJ1-6 TRBV20-1 15 CSARQGASLNSPLHF
TRBJ1-1 TRBV6-1 16 CASSEAIPGVNTEAFF
TRBJ2-1 TRBV3-1 16 CVSSQGVLISYNEQFF
TRBJ1-4 TRBV28 15 CASKGGGAPNEKLFF
TRBJ1-2 TRBV20-1 14 CSAGRQGRNYGYTF
TRBJ2-7 TRBV28 14 CASSLGGDSYEQYF
TRBJ2-1 TRBV28 17 CASSPGIYGTLYNEQFF
TRBJ1-5 TRBV19 13 CASSMGLRQPQHF
TRBJ2-7 TRBV12-3/TRBV12-4 12 CASSGTALGQYF
TRBJ2-7 TRBV30 16 CAWSPWDRYLYYEQYF
TRBJ2-3 TRBV12-3/TRBV12-4 15 CASSFTGGSTDTQYF
TRBJ2-3 TRBV18 12 CASSPIPDTQYF
TRBJ2-6 TRBV5-1 17 CASSFGAVSSGANVLTF
TRBJ1-3 TRBV5-1 15 CASSSDIPSGNTIYF
TRBJ2-1 TRBV27 19 CASRRLAGGPTLPYNEQFF
TRBJ2-1 TRBV2 16 CASSDLASTSYNEQFF
TRBJ1-6 TRBV3-1 15 CASSQGASGNSPLHF
TRBJ2-3 TRBV6-5 16 CASSSPYRQGTDTQYF
TRBJ2-7 TRBV5-1 14 CASSLRSGNYEQYF
TRBJ2-7 TRBV3-1 16 CASRIWTTLLSYEQYF
TRBJ2-7 TRBV28 14 CASSITGGYYEQYF
TRBJ1-5 TRBV7-2 15 CASSLALQGSQPQHF
TRBJ2-5 TRBV6-5 14 CASSYGGEQETQYF
TRBJ1-4 TRBV7-2 11 CASSFGEKLFF
TRBJ1-5 TRBV4-2 17 CASSQKRERDDNQPQHF
TRBJ1-4 TRBV5-1 15 CASSLDGGSDEKLFF
TRBJ2-1 TRBV7-6 15 CASSATGESYNEQFF
TRBJ2-1 TRBV7-2 15 CASSFSQSSYNEQFF
TRBJ2-3 TRBV20-1 15 CSARGQGAFGDTQYF
TRBJ1-5 TRBV2 14 CATDQGLGNQPQHF
TRBJ1-4 TRBV5-1 15 CASSLSDRNLEKLFF
TRBJ1-1 TRBV5-1 14 CASSWGDRNTEAFF
TRBJ2-7 TRBV6-5 15 CASSYEGGFPYEQYF
TRBJ2-5 TRBV29-1 13 CSITGLAQETQYF
TRBJ1-1 TRBV5-4 14 CASSPETLRTEAFF
TRBJ1-5 TRBV2 13 CASSDGRDQPQHF
TRBJ2-4 TRBV7-9 14 CASRAKRALDIQYF
TRBJ2-7 TRBV7-9 15 CASSQSGGKTYEQYF
TRBJ1-5 TRBV4-3 15 CASSQDSRYNQPQHF
TRBJ2-2 TRBV20-1 14 CSARLSGVTGELFF
TRBJ2-1 TRBV11-3 14 CASGRGQGNNEQFF
TRBJ2-1 TRBV6-1 15 CASSVTGGSYNEQFF
TRBJ1-3 TRBV7-2 16 CASSEAPGGGLNTIYF
TRBJ2-5 TRBV7-6 15 CASSSSGGGTETQYF
TRBJ2-3 TRBV18 14 CASSPPAGTDTQYF
TRBJ2-7 TRBV28 16 CASSGSGAQSSYEQYF
TRBJ2-7 TRBV5-4 14 CASSLHGQRYEQYF
TRBJ2-3 TRBV27 15 CASSLSVAGTNTQYF